This T cell receptor (beta chain) originates from a study of identical twins (dated by TCRdb to the mid-2010s). Some background on the complete study: TCR alpha and beta repertoires from monozygotic twins, unrelated adults of various ages and cord blood were deep-sequenced to test whether fetal clonotypes persist. Replicate twin experiments were performed at different times using different library preparation protocols to rule out contamination. Overall study results and their limits: Invariant T cells such as MAIT and iNKT could partly confound zero-insertion analyses, although diverse VJ usage argued against such confounding for most clonotypes. Abundant cord blood beta clonotypes carried fewer insertions; young adult naive repertoires showed a weaker similar trend, while memory repertoires showed none. Compared with coincidental sharing between unrelated individuals, out-of-frame TCR alpha sequences shared between twins showed an excess of sequences with low generation probability. Recombination models systematically underestimated out-of-frame TCR alpha sharing in monozygotic twins but agreed with sharing between unrelated individuals. Because the same donors could not be followed over many years, conclusions were based on cross-sectional statistical analysis. In beta out-of-frame sequences, excess twin sharing was weaker, because having fewer shared sequences lowered the signal-to-noise ratio.

From V the trimming removes 1 base and from J it removes 1 base, while the gene matches leave 2 bases of the junction unaccounted for. The germline V gene provides CDR1 SGHDN and CDR2 FVKESK. The CDR3 goes from the cysteine to the phenylalanine over 16 residues. Solely the CDR3 DNA is kept, with 48 bases framed from the first base. Every donor in the study was a healthy Caucasian. The twin cohort comprised three pairs of female monozygotic twins, all aged roughly 18 to 29 years. Peripheral blood mononuclear cells were the source from which RNA for the TCR libraries was isolated. Of note for this clonotype: Its antigen target is currently unknown. Per-nucleotide qualities are absent, and no much larger clonotype sits a single base away.

The library was prepared using 5' RACE. These reads were obtained on an Illumina HiSeq 2000. Template switching introduced a universal primer binding site; the final cDNA contained a unique molecular identifier, enabling accurate counting of TCR cDNA molecules. Specific primers in the conserved constant-segment region were used to synthesize first-strand cDNA for the TCR alpha and beta chains. To control for contamination, each cDNA library was double barcoded with a SMART-Mk sample barcode plus Illumina barcodes. TruSeq adapter sequences, together with Illumina sample barcodes, were added in two successive PCR steps. TCR alpha and beta cDNA libraries were sequenced on the Illumina HiSeq platform with custom primers. As for the authors' bioinformatics: MiGEC was used to process raw reads and extract unique molecular identifiers, and MiXCR was used to find CDR3 positions. For each individual, recombination models were inferred using an EM algorithm with the repgenHMM and IGoR tools. The analysis of shared clonotypes was done with the tcR package in R, with sharing normalized by the product of cloneset sizes. Out-of-frame nonproductive sequences were analyzed to study raw recombination free of thymic and clonal selection effects. The public reads were reprocessed in TCRdb via fastp at Q25 and MiXCR, keeping in-frame beta chains. A single entry per CDR3 protein holds the most common genes and DNA from its merged rows. These V and J calls are TCRdb output, not the study's own analysis. The sample contains hundreds of thousands of distinct CDR3 sequences, roughly 8% of them found a single time. The ten largest clones add up to 0.8% to 1% of the sample.

These data also formed part of another study, on yellow fever vaccine responses in identical twins. As that second study puts it: According to the authors, in identical twins the way T cells responded to vaccination appeared partly convergent and partly personalized. Focusing on identical twins, the study followed the T cell clones that responded to the vaccine, and did so with precision.

The sequence joins TRBV14 to TRBJ2-2; TRBD1 lines up with 8 middle nucleotides. Input material: PBMCs. The sequence derives from a woman between 18 and 29 years old in good health. The CDR3 in this case is CASSQVGQGNTGELFF. The nucleotide sequence is TGTGCCAGCAGCCAAGTTGGACAGGGGAACACCGGGGAGCTGTTTTTT.